These 30 T cell receptor beta chains came from one sample sequenced in a study of cytomegalovirus exposure and HLA in healthy donors. The PCR was carried out with 60 Vbeta primers and 13 Jbeta primers. Sequencing was performed with immunoSEQ multiplex PCR; in TCRdb, only in-frame clones are kept and a portion is missing. The table has roughly 140,000 clones, about four fifths seen once. The sample comprised PBMCs. The source is a man aged 30-40 years in good health and CMV-seropositive.

This rearrangement joins TRBV6-6 to TRBJ1-2, with D unclear. The CDR3 extends over 11 amino acids. V was clipped by 6 bases and J by 5 bases, with 7 bases between them. Germline CDR1 MNHNY, CDR2 SVGAGI (reference sequence). This CDR3 is CASRATYGYTF. CDR3 nucleotide sequence: TGTGCCAGCAGAGCAACGTATGGCTACACCTTC.

This clone occurred once. The genes are TRBV11-3 and TRBJ2-2, with 10 nucleotides matching TRBD1. Germline trimming cut 7 bases from V and 3 bases from J; bases unmatched to any gene: 5. This CDR3 comprises 15 residues. Germline V gene sequence: CDR1 SGHNT, CDR2 YENEEA. CDR3 bases: TGTGCCAGCACCCAAGGGACAGGGGACACCGGGGAGCTGTTTTTT. Protein product: CASTQGTGDTGELFF.

This clone was found a few times. The chain uses TRBV5-4 and TRBJ1-1, with D maybe TRBD1 (6 bases). V lost 1 base and J lost 0, with 10 bases in between. CDR3 length equals 15 residues. Per germline, CDR1 SGHNT and CDR2 YYREEE (reference sequence). The CDR3 protein is CASSLQGWLNTEAFF. The CDR3 DNA sequence: TGTGCCAGCAGCTTGCAGGGGTGGCTGAACACTGAAGCTTTCTTT.

Concerning this clone: One junction end disagrees with the germline gene, perhaps due to a read error. The chain carries TRBV7-9 and TRBJ2-7; D may be TRBD2 (7 bases). CDR1 SEHNR and CDR2 FQNEAQ come from the germline V gene (reference sequence). CDR3 length: 13 residues. The CDR3 sequence is CSSSPPGGREQYF. The DNA of the CDR3 is TGTTCCAGCAGCCCACCCGGGGGGCGAGAGCAGTACTTC.

The chain is built from TRBV27 and TRBJ1-1; D perhaps matches TRBD1 (5 bases). The CDR3 contains 15 residues. The germline CDR1 and CDR2 sequences are MNHEY and SMNVEV (reference sequence). V was trimmed by 5 bases and J by 4 bases, leaving 17 bases between them. CDR3 nucleotide sequence: TGTGCCAGCAGTCAGCGACAGACGGAGACCACTGAAGCTTTCTTT. This gives the protein CASSQRQTETTEAFF.

This chain uses TRBV25-1 with TRBJ1-2; D may be TRBD1 (6 bases). The V end lost 5 bases, the J end lost 6 bases, and 13 bases lay between the germline ends. The CDR3 consists of 13 residues. The germline CDR1 and CDR2 sequences are MGHDK and SYGVNS. The CDR3 protein is CASSYLQGDGYTF. The CDR3 region has the DNA TGTGCCAGCAGTTATCTACAGGGAGATGGCTACACCTTC.

The chain is built from TRBV5-6 and TRBJ2-7; a possible D gene is TRBD2 (6 bases). V lost 4 bases and J lost 2, with 10 bases in between. The CDR3 runs 13 residues. Per germline, CDR1 SGHDT and CDR2 YYEEEE. The CDR3 DNA is TGTGCCAGCAGCCGACGGGGGACCTACGAGCAGTACTTC. It encodes CASSRRGTYEQYF. Looking up the rest from reference TRBV5-6 and TRBJ2-7 gives the full variable domain: DAGVTQSPTHLIKTRGQQVTLRCSPKSGHDTVSWYQQALGQGPQFIFQYYEEEERQRGNFPDRFSGHQFPNYSSELNVNALLLGDSALYLCASSRRGTYEQYFGPGTRLTVT.

The V call is TRBV28, the J call TRBJ1-3, with 7 bases matching TRBD1. Losses at the gene ends were 3 bases for V and 8 bases for J; bases not matched to a gene: 7. The CDR3 runs 14 residues. The germline CDR1 and CDR2 sequences are MDHEN and SYDVKM. The CDR3 nucleotides are TGTGCCAGCAGTTTCACGGACAGGAAGGACACCATATATTTT. Encoded protein: CASSFTDRKDTIYF.

The chain links TRBV6-4 to TRBJ2-5; 7 bases fit TRBD2. The trim removed 7 bases at V and 1 base at J, leaving 12 bases unmatched. CDR3 length equals 16 residues. Germline assignment: CDR1 MRHNA and CDR2 SNTAGT. The CDR3 nucleotides are TGTGCCAGCATGAAGCGAAAACTAGCGACCCAAGAGACCCAGTACTTC. This encodes CASMKRKLATQETQYF.

V gene TRBV7-9 combines with J gene TRBJ2-3; 7 bases map to TRBD2. Germline assignment: CDR1 SEHNR and CDR2 FQNEAQ (reference sequence). The ends lost 6 bases at V and 6 bases at J; junction bases unmatched: 12. The CDR3 has 15 residues. CDR3 DNA: TGTGCCAGCAGACCGGGACTACCCCCGGATGATACGCAGTATTTT. Translated: CASRPGLPPDDTQYF.

In nucleotides, the CDR3 is TGCAGCGTGGAGACGGGATCCCCACCTGACGAGCAGTACTTC. Amino acid sequence: CSVETGSPPDEQYF. The chain joins TRBV29-1 to TRBJ2-7; weak D call: TRBD2 (5 bases). Trimming shortened V by 6 bases and J by 5 bases, and 20 bases separated the two germline ends. The CDR3 sequence is 14 residues long. The germline gives CDR1 SQVTM, CDR2 ANQGSEA.

The rearrangement uses TRBV7-6 and TRBJ2-7, with D possibly being TRBD1 (6 bases). With 5 bases removed from V and 5 bases from J, the gap between germline ends came to 13 bases. Germline lookup yields CDR1 SGHVS and CDR2 FNYEAQ. The CDR3 is made up of 13 amino acids. The chain's CDR3 is CASSLPPGDEQYF. Written as DNA, the CDR3 is TGTGCCAGCAGCCTGCCCCCAGGGGACGAGCAGTACTTC.

This clone has a single count. The rearrangement uses TRBV7-9 and TRBJ2-7, with TRBD1 matching over 9 bases. Germline CDR1 reads SEHNR; CDR2 reads FQNEAQ (reference sequence). The CDR3 consists of 15 residues. The V gene end was trimmed by 5 bases and the J gene end by 4 bases; junction bases not matched to a gene: 9. CDR3 loop: CASSVPGQGYYEQYF. The DNA for the CDR3 is TGTGCCAGCAGCGTCCCGGGACAGGGATATTACGAGCAGTACTTC. The variable domain in full, with the rest retrieved from reference TRBV7-9 and TRBJ2-7, is DTGVSQNPRHKITKRGQNVTFRCDPISEHNRLYWYRQTLGQGPEFLTYFQNEAQLEKSRLLSDRFSAERPKGSFSTLEIQRTEQGDSAMYLCASSVPGQGYYEQYFGPGTRLTVT.

The rearrangement links TRBV30 to TRBJ2-1, with TRBD2 matching 10 bases. The length of the CDR3 is 15 residues. After removal of 2 bases from V and 10 bases from J, the junction contained 11 bases not matched to a gene. Germline V gene lookup returns CDR1 GTSNPN and CDR2 SVGIG (reference sequence). This CDR3 reads CAWSTVAGGLEEQFF. CDR3 sequence (DNA): TGTGCCTGGAGTACTGTAGCGGGAGGTCTGGAGGAGCAGTTCTTC. The full variable domain, in which reference TRBV30 and TRBJ2-1 provide the parts outside the CDR3, is SQTIHQWPATLVQPVGSPLSLECTVEGTSNPNLYWYRQAAGRGLQLLFYSVGIGQISSEVPQNLSASRPQDRQFILSSKKLLLSDSGFYLCAWSTVAGGLEEQFFGPGTRLTVL.

The gene calls are TRBV2 and TRBJ2-5; 8 bases fit TRBD1. Per the germline V gene, CDR1 is SNHLY and CDR2 is FYNNEI. Unmatched junction bases numbered 5, after V lost 1 base and J lost 4 bases. The CDR3 runs 15 residues. The CDR3 DNA follows: TGTGCCAGCAGTGAAGGGCAGGGGGCTACAGAGACCCAGTACTTC. Translating gives CASSEGQGATETQYF.

The chain joins TRBV6-5 to TRBJ2-5, with 8 bases lining up with TRBD1. The J call is doubtful: the DNA matches TRBJ2-7 better. The CDR3 length is 15 residues. CDR1 is MNHEY, CDR2 SVGAGI, per germline. The CDR3 nucleotides read TGTGCCAGCAGTATCGCCGGGACAGGAGGCTACGAGCAGTACTTC. Protein product: CASSIAGTGGYEQYF.

This clone has only one observation. V is TRBV7-2 and J is TRBJ1-1; the D is unclear. CDR1 SGHTA and CDR2 FQGNSA come from the germline V gene. V was cut by 1 base and J by 1 base, with 4 bases left in between. This CDR3 spans 13 amino acids. The CDR3 here is CASSLEQNTEAFF. DNA of the CDR3: TGTGCCAGCAGCTTAGAACAGAACACTGAAGCTTTCTTT.

The V call is TRBV27, the J call TRBJ1-5; D unclear. V shed 2 bases and J shed 0 bases, with 2 bases lying between them. Per the germline V gene, CDR1 is MNHEY and CDR2 is SMNVEV (reference sequence). This CDR3 has 13 residues. The chain's CDR3 is CASSLLSNQPQHF. CDR3 DNA: TGTGCCAGCAGTTTACTTAGCAATCAGCCCCAGCATTTT.

The chain carries TRBV27 and TRBJ1-2; TRBD1 matches 11 bases. This CDR3 is 16 amino acids long. V shed 5 bases and J 5 bases; nucleotides not matched to a gene: 10. The germline V gene encodes CDR1 MNHEY and CDR2 SMNVEV (reference sequence). The CDR3 sequence is CASSPWTGGFRYGYTF. For the CDR3, the DNA is TGTGCCAGCAGTCCGTGGACAGGGGGCTTTCGGTATGGCTACACCTTC.

In its sample, this clone was seen once. The chain recombines TRBV11-2 with TRBJ2-7; 8 bases are shared with TRBD2. Unmatched junction bases numbered 14, after V lost 5 bases and J lost 2 bases. The CDR3 sequence is 17 residues long. Germline V CDR1 and CDR2: SGHAT, FQNNGV. CDR3 in DNA: TGTGCCAGCAGCCCAGGGGTAGCGGGACGGAATACCTACGAGCAGTACTTC. Its protein is CASSPGVAGRNTYEQYF.

J is TRBJ1-5 and V is TRBV28, with D tentatively TRBD1 (6 bases). From germline, CDR1 is MDHEN and CDR2 SYDVKM. CDR3 length equals 12 residues. Trimming left V 7 bases short and J 2 bases short, with 6 bases between. In DNA form, the CDR3 reads TGTGCCAGCACAGGGGGCAATCAGCCCCAGCATTTT. It encodes CASTGGNQPQHF.

A note on this clone: Other DNA sequences within the sample encode an identical CDR3. This chain joins TRBV5-1 and TRBJ2-1; D call uncertain. V gave up 3 bases and J gave up 5 bases, with 3 bases separating them. The CDR3 is 11 amino acids. Germline CDR1 is SGHRS and CDR2 is YFSETQ. The CDR3 coding sequence is TGCGCCAGCAGCTCGGACAATGAGCAGTTCTTC. As protein: CASSSDNEQFF.

A single count supports this clone. The chain uses TRBV9 and TRBJ2-3; 13 nucleotides line up with TRBD2. Looked up from germline, CDR1 is SGDLS and CDR2 is YYNGEE. The CDR3 loop spans 16 amino acids. V was pared by 5 bases and J by 5 bases, with 8 bases of the junction left unmatched. CDR3: CASREGLAGVVDTQYF. The DNA for the CDR3 is TGTGCCAGCAGAGAAGGACTAGCGGGAGTCGTAGATACGCAGTATTTT.

The rearrangement links TRBV28 to TRBJ1-1; D not resolved. The germline V gene has CDR1 MDHEN and CDR2 SYDVKM. Trimming removed 3 bases at V and 2 bases at J, with 10 bases between. CDR3 size: 14 residues. This CDR3 reads CASSFRQINTEAFF. The CDR3 nucleotides read TGTGCCAGCAGTTTCAGACAAATAAACACTGAAGCTTTCTTT.

This clone was picked up one time. The rearrangement uses TRBV6-5 and TRBJ2-7; the D gene is possibly TRBD2 (6 bases). The CDR3 runs to 14 residues. Trimming cost V 2 bases and J 5 bases, with 13 bases left between them. CDR1 and CDR2 (germline): MNHEY, SVGAGI. The CDR3 DNA is TGTGCCAGCAGTTACGCGGGGAGGAAACACGAGCAGTACTTC. As protein: CASSYAGRKHEQYF.

There are a few counts of this clone. Other DNA sequences of this sample code for an identical CDR3. CDR3 coding DNA: TGTGCCAGCAGCCTACAGGGGGCCTACGAGCAGTACTTC. Protein: CASSLQGAYEQYF. This chain links TRBV5-5 with TRBJ2-7, with TRBD1 identical over 8 bases. With V trimmed by 4 bases and J by 2 bases, 2 bases remained unmatched. Germline CDR1 and CDR2: SGHKS and YYEKEE (reference sequence). This CDR3 comprises 13 residues.

This clone has a count of ten or more. The chain recombines TRBV20-1 with TRBJ1-6; D remains ambiguous. V was shortened by 0 bases and J by 14 bases, with 8 bases between the two germline ends. The germline CDR1 and CDR2 sequences are DFQATT and SNEGSKA (reference sequence). The CDR3 runs to 11 residues. Here the CDR3 reads CSARDQATLHF. DNA of the CDR3: TGCAGTGCTAGAGATCAGGCGACCCTCCACTTT.

V gene TRBV5-1 combines with J gene TRBJ2-5, with 13 bases that match TRBD2. Germline-derived CDR1 and CDR2 are SGHRS and YFSETQ. Trimming removed 4 bases from V and 3 bases from J; junction bases left unmatched: 6. This CDR3 contains 16 residues. DNA of the CDR3: TGCGCCAGCAGCGTTCCGGGACTAGCGGGAAAAGAGACCCAGTACTTC. Residues: CASSVPGLAGKETQYF.

The chain employs TRBV6-6 and TRBJ2-1, with 9 bases matching TRBD2. The CDR3 contains 15 residues. Trimming at V came to 3 bases and at J to 8 bases, leaving 8 bases not matched to a gene. In germline, CDR1 is MNHNY, CDR2 SVGAGI (reference sequence). CDR3 loop: CASSYSGTSYDEQFF. CDR3 nucleotides: TGTGCCAGCAGTTATTCCGGGACTAGCTATGATGAGCAGTTCTTC.

This clone was found a few times. This chain uses TRBV7-2 with TRBJ2-1, with 8 bases aligning to TRBD1. The V gene end was trimmed by 2 bases and the J gene end by 8 bases; junction bases not matched to a gene: 5. The germline V gene encodes CDR1 SGHTA and CDR2 FQGNSA. CDR3 size: 14 residues. CDR3 DNA sequence: TGTGCCAGCAGCTTAAGGTTCAGGGGGCATGAGCAGTTCTTC. It translates to CASSLRFRGHEQFF.